This TCR beta chain was recorded in a study of cytomegalovirus exposure and HLA in healthy donors. Study-level findings and limits: As confirmed in vitro, three CMV-associated chains were specific for CMV antigens. Apparent HLA restriction characterized most CMV-associated TCR beta chains in a later analysis. What a later analysis reportedly showed was that an Asian-associated ancestry cluster had fewer N-insertions than the roughly 670-donor mean. According to the study, 160 or so TCR beta chains were cytomegalovirus-associated.

PCR amplification relied on 60 Vbeta primers (plus 13 Jbeta primers). Profiling relied on immunoSEQ multiplex PCR, and the TCRdb table lists in-frame clones only, not all of them. The sample holds about 170,000 clones, 75% to 90% seen once. The junction had 2 bases not matched to a gene; V was cut back by 3 bases and J by 1 base. The germline V gene has CDR1 GTSNPN and CDR2 SVGIG (reference sequence). The CDR3 runs to 14 residues. For this clone: What it binds is unknown.

The sample taken for sequencing was PBMCs. The gene calls are TRBV30 and TRBJ1-5; 8 bases align to TRBD1. The source is a male donor in good health and CMV-seronegative. The CDR3 spells CAWSRGRSNQPQHF. The CDR3 nucleotides read TGTGCCTGGAGCAGGGGGCGAAGCAATCAGCCCCAGCATTTT.